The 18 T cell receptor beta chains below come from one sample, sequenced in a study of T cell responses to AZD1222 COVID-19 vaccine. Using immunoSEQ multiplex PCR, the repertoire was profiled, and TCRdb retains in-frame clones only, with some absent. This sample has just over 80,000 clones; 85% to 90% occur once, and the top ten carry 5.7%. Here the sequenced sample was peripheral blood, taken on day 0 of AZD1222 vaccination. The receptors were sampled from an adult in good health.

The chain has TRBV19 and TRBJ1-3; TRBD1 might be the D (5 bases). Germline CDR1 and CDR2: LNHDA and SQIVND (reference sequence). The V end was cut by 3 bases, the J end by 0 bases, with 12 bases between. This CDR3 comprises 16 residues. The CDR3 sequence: CASSIRPGPSGNTIYF. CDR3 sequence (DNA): TGTGCCAGTAGTATCCGGCCGGGACCCTCTGGAAACACCATATATTTT.

CDR3 loop: CASRTDLLMNTEAFF. CDR3 nucleotides: TGTGCCAGCAGGACAGACTTACTGATGAACACTGAAGCTTTCTTT. The chain employs TRBV6-5 and TRBJ1-1; tentatively, D is TRBD1 (5 bases). Trimming shortened V by 6 bases and J by 0 bases, and 14 bases separated the two germline ends. This CDR3 spans 15 amino acids. CDR1 MNHEY and CDR2 SVGAGI come from the germline V gene.

The CDR3 DNA reads TGCGCCAGCAGCTTGGCTTCCCAGGCGGTGAACACTGAAGCTTTCTTT. Amino acids: CASSLASQAVNTEAFF. The chain has TRBV5-1 and TRBJ1-1; D not resolved. Germline lookup yields CDR1 SGHRS and CDR2 YFSETQ. The CDR3 covers 16 residues. Trimming shortened V by 0 bases and J by 0 bases, and 12 bases separated the two germline ends. Variable domain in full (rest from reference TRBV5-1 and TRBJ1-1): KAGVTQTPRYLIKTRGQQVTLSCSPISGHRSVSWYQQTPGQGLQFLFEYFSETQRNKGNFPGRFSGRQFSNSRSEMNVSTLELGDSALYLCASSLASQAVNTEAFFGQGTRLTVV.

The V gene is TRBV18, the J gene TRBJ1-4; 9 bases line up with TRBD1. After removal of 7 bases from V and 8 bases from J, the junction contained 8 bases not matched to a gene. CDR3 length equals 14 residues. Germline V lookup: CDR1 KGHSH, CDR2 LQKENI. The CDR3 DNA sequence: TGTGCCAGCTTTCCGGGACAGGGACGCGAAAAACTGTTTTTT. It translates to CASFPGQGREKLFF.

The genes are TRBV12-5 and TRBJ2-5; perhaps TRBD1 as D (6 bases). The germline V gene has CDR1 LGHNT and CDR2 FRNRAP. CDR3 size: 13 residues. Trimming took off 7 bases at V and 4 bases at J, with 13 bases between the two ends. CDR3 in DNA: TGTGCTAGTGCCTTCCAGGGGAGAGAGACCCAGTACTTC. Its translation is CASAFQGRETQYF.

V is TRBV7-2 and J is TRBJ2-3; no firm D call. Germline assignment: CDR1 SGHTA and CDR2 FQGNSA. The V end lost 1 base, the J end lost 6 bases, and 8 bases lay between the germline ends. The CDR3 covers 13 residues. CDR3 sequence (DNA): TGTGCCAGCAGCTTAGTTGGTATGGATACGCAGTATTTT. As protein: CASSLVGMDTQYF.

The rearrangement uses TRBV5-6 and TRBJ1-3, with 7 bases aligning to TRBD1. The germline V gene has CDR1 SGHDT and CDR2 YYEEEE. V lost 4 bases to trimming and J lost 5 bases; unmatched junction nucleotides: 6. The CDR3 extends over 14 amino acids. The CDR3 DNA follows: TGTGCCAGCAGCCGACAGGGAAGTAGAAACACCATATATTTT. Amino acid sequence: CASSRQGSRNTIYF. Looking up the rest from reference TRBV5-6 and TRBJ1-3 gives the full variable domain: DAGVTQSPTHLIKTRGQQVTLRCSPKSGHDTVSWYQQALGQGPQFIFQYYEEEERQRGNFPDRFSGHQFPNYSSELNVNALLLGDSALYLCASSRQGSRNTIYFGEGSWLTVV.

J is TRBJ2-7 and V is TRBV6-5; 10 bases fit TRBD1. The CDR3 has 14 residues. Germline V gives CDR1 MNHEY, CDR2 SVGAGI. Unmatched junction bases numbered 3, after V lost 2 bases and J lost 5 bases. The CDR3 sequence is CASSYRQGADEQYF. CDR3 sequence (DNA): TGTGCCAGCAGTTACAGACAGGGGGCTGACGAGCAGTACTTC.

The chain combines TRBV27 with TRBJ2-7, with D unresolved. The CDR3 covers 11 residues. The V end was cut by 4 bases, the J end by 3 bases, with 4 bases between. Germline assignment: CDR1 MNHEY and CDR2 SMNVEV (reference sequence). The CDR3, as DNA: TGTGCCAGCAGTTCGGGCTACGAGCAGTACTTC. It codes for CASSSGYEQYF.

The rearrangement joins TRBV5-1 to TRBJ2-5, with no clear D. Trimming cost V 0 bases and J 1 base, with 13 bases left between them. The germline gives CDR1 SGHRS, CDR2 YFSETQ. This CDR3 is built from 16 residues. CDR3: CASSLGWRPTQETQYF. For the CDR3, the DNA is TGCGCCAGCAGCTTGGGATGGCGGCCTACCCAAGAGACCCAGTACTTC.

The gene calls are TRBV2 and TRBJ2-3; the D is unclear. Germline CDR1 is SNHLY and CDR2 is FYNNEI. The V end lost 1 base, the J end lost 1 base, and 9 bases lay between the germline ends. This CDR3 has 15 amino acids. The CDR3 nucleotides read TGTGCCAGCAGTGAAGTTTCGCCAGGCACAGATACGCAGTATTTT. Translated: CASSEVSPGTDTQYF. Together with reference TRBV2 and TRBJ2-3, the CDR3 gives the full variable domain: EPEVTQTPSHQVTQMGQEVILRCVPISNHLYFYWYRQILGQKVEFLVSFYNNEISEKSEIFDDQFSVERPDGSNFTLKIRSTKLEDSAMYFCASSEVSPGTDTQYFGPGTRLTVL.

CDR3 sequence reads: CASSLPGDRSSYNEQFF. The CDR3 nucleotides are TGTGCCAGCAGCTTGCCGGGGGACAGGAGCTCCTACAATGAGCAGTTCTTC. This chain connects TRBV5-8 to TRBJ2-1, with TRBD1 matching 8 bases. This CDR3 region has 17 residues. The J segment lost 0 bases and the V segment lost 1 base, leaving 6 bases of the junction unmatched. Germline-derived CDR1 and CDR2 are SGHTS and YDEGEE.

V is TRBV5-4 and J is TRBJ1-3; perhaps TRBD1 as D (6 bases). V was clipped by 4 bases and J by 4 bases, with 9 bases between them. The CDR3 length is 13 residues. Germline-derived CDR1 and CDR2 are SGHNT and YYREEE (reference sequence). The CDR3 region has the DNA TGTGCCAGCAGCCTTCAGGGGGGAAACACCATATATTTT. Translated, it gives CASSLQGGNTIYF.

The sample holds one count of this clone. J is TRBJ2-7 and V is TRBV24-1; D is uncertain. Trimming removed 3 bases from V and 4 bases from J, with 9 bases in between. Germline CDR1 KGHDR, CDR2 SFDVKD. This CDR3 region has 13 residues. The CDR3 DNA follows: TGTGCCACCAGTGATCTGAACGGGTACGAGCAGTACTTC. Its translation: CATSDLNGYEQYF.

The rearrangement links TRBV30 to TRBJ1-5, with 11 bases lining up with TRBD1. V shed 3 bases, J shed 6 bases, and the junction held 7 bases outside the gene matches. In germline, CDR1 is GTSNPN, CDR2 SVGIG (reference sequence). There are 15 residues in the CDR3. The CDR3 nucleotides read TGTGCCTGGAGCCGATGGACAGGGGGCGGTCAGCCCCAGCATTTT. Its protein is CAWSRWTGGGQPQHF.

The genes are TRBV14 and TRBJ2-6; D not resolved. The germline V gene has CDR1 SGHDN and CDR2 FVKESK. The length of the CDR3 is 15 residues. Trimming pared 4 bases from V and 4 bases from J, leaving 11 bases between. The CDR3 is CASSLLSSGANVLTF. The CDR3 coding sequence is TGTGCCAGCAGCCTACTGAGCTCCGGGGCCAACGTCCTGACTTTC.

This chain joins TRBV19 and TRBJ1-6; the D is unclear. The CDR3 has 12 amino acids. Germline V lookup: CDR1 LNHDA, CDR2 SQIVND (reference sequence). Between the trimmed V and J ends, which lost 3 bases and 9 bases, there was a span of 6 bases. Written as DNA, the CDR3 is TGTGCCAGTAGTATTGGCCTTTCACCCCTCCACTTT. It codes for CASSIGLSPLHF.

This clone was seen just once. The CDR3 spells CASRLRDRGFYEQYF. The CDR3 DNA reads as TGTGCCAGCCGGCTCCGGGACAGGGGCTTCTACGAGCAGTACTTC. The V and J genes are TRBV28 and TRBJ2-7, with 10 bases lining up with TRBD1. The CDR3 runs 15 residues. With 8 bases clipped from V and 3 bases from J, the junction kept 10 bases outside the gene matches. The germline CDR1 and CDR2 sequences are MDHEN and SYDVKM.